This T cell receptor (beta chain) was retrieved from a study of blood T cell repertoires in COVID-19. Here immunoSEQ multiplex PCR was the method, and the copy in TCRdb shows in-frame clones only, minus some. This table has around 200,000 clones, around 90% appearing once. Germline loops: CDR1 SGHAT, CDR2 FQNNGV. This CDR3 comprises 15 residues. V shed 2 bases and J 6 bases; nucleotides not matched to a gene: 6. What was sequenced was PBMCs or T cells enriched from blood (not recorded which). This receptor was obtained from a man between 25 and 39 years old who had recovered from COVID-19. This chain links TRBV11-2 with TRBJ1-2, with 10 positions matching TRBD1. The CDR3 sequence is CASSLPPTGGDGYTF. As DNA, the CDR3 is TGTGCCAGCAGCTTACCTCCGACAGGGGGCGATGGCTACACCTTC.